This is a list of T cell receptor beta chains from one sample in a study of T cell responses to AZD1222 COVID-19 vaccine. Repertoires were generated with immunoSEQ multiplex PCR, while TCRdb's copy carries only in-frame clones and drops some. The sample has 150,000 or so clones, roughly 88% seen once; the top ten hold roughly 7.3%. The material was peripheral blood, obtained on day 0 of AZD1222 vaccination. The source of these receptors is an adult in good health. Each CDR3 is given with its conserved first and last residue. Each record gives: J gene, D gene, V gene, clone size, CDR3 protein, CDR3 DNA. A D gene is named only where the DNA matches it firmly. Expanded clones get a size class; other rows say once, few or many, or leave the size out.

TRBJ1-2 | - | TRBV2 | - | CASSERGTNYGYTF | TGTGCCAGCAGTGAACGGGGGACAAACTATGGCTACACCTTC
TRBJ1-2 | - | TRBV2 | - | CASSRELIHGYTF | TGTGCCAGCAGCAGGGAGCTTATCCATGGCTACACCTTC
TRBJ1-2 | - | TRBV29-1 | - | CRGGGNYGYTF | TGCAGGGGAGGCGGTAACTATGGCTACACCTTC
TRBJ2-1 | - | TRBV5-1 | - | CASSLTAGRFYNEQFF | TGCGCCAGCAGCTTGACCGCGGGACGATTCTACAATGAGCAGTTCTTC
TRBJ2-6 | - | TRBV3-1/TRBV3-2 | - | CASSQADRSSGANVLTF | TGTGCCAGCAGCCAAGCCGACAGGAGCTCTGGGGCCAACGTCCTGACTTTC
TRBJ1-5 | TRBD1 | TRBV6-2/TRBV6-3 | - | CASSYKGQGSARPQHF | TGTGCCAGCAGTTATAAGGGACAGGGGTCGGCGCGGCCCCAGCATTTT
TRBJ1-5 | - | TRBV5-6 | - | CASSPRSGGYQPQHF | TGTGCCAGCAGCCCCCGATCCGGGGGATATCAGCCCCAGCATTTT
TRBJ2-2 | - | TRBV7-7 | - | CASSLVKGGTGELFF | TGTGCTAGCAGCCTTGTCAAGGGGGGCACCGGGGAGCTGTTTTTT
TRBJ2-1 | - | TRBV4-2 | - | CASSQDWDFQFF | TGTGCCAGCAGCCAAGATTGGGACTTCCAGTTCTTC
TRBJ1-1 | - | TRBV5-1 | - | CASSLKDGNTEAFF | TGCGCCAGCAGCTTAAAGGACGGGAACACTGAAGCTTTCTTT
TRBJ1-1 | - | TRBV5-1 | - | CASSWANGDTEAFF | TGCGCCAGCAGCTGGGCAAACGGGGACACTGAAGCTTTCTTT
TRBJ1-2 | - | TRBV19 | - | CASSIRDSDPNYGYTF | TGTGCCAGTAGTATACGGGACTCGGACCCCAACTATGGCTACACCTTC
TRBJ2-1 | - | TRBV2 | - | CASSQAPFVEQFF | TGTGCCAGCAGCCAAGCACCTTTTGTAGAGCAGTTCTTC
TRBJ2-7 | - | TRBV6-5 | - | CASSPGGSSYEQYF | TGTGCCAGCAGCCCCGGGGGCTCCTCCTACGAGCAGTACTTC
TRBJ2-3 | TRBD2 | TRBV9 | - | CASSVAGTSGGSDTQYF | TGTGCCAGCAGCGTAGCGGGGACTAGCGGGGGATCGGATACGCAGTATTTT
TRBJ2-7 | - | TRBV27 | once | CASSGASEQYF | TGTGCCAGCAGTGGGGCGAGTGAGCAGTACTTC
TRBJ1-2 | - | TRBV6-6 | - | CASSTGQVRSMYTF | TGTGCCAGCAGTACCGGACAAGTCCGAAGCATGTACACCTTC
TRBJ2-3 | TRBD2 | TRBV7-9 | - | CGSGGVTTDTQYF | TGTGGTAGCGGGGGGGTTACCACAGATACGCAGTATTTT
TRBJ1-3 | - | TRBV6-5 | - | CASSYGLGSGNTIYF | TGTGCCAGCAGTTACGGCTTGGGCTCTGGAAACACCATATATTTT
TRBJ2-5 | - | TRBV4-1 | - | CASSQWRGETQYF | TGCGCCAGCAGCCAATGGCGGGGAGAGACCCAGTACTTC
TRBJ2-3 | - | TRBV11-2 | many | CASGGSSLLTDTQYF | TGTGCCAGCGGAGGGTCTAGCCTTCTCACAGATACGCAGTATTTT
TRBJ2-3 | - | TRBV21-1 | - | CASSSSGRGADTQYF | TGTGCCAGCAGCAGTAGCGGTAGAGGGGCAGATACGCAGTATTTT
TRBJ2-1 | - | TRBV5-1 | few | CASSLVGASSYNEQFF | TGCGCCAGCAGCTTGGTCGGGGCGAGCTCCTACAATGAGCAGTTCTTC
TRBJ1-2 | TRBD1 | TRBV28 | - | CASSSGQGGGYTF | TGTGCCAGCAGTTCGGGACAGGGGGGCGGCTACACCTTC
TRBJ2-1 | TRBD2 | TRBV6-5 | few | CASVAGGDYNEQFF | TGTGCCAGCGTAGCGGGGGGGGACTACAATGAGCAGTTCTTC
TRBJ1-5 | - | TRBV30 | few | CAWGRGNQPQHF | TGTGCCTGGGGGAGGGGGAATCAGCCCCAGCATTTT
TRBJ2-3 | - | TRBV5-6 | - | CASSLRGTDTQYF | TGTGCCAGCAGCCTCAGGGGCACAGATACGCAGTATTTT
TRBJ2-3 | - | TRBV7-8 | - | CASSSDTLAGTQYF | TGTGCCAGCAGCTCTGACACCCTCGCTGGGACGCAGTATTTT
TRBJ1-2 | - | TRBV7-9 | - | CASSLLDSYGYTF | TGTGCCAGCAGCTTGTTGGACAGCTATGGCTACACCTTC
TRBJ1-1 | - | TRBV19 | - | CASSWGRWATEAFF | TGTGCCAGTAGTTGGGGGAGGTGGGCCACTGAAGCTTTCTTT
TRBJ2-3 | - | TRBV11-2 | - | CASSLDPGTDTQYF | TGTGCCAGCAGCTTAGATCCGGGCACAGATACGCAGTATTTT
TRBJ1-5 | - | TRBV7-8 | - | CASSLASDQPQHF | TGTGCCAGCAGCTTAGCGTCGGATCAGCCCCAGCATTTT
TRBJ2-7 | - | TRBV19 | - | CASIGTPSYEQYF | TGTGCCAGCATCGGGACACCCTCCTACGAGCAGTACTTC
TRBJ1-2 | - | TRBV18 | - | CASSDGINYGYTF | TGTGCCAGCTCGGACGGCATTAACTATGGCTACACCTTC
TRBJ2-1 | TRBD2 | TRBV28 | - | CASSLPILGTSGGTTYNEQFF | TGTGCCAGCAGTTTACCCATACTAGGGACTAGCGGGGGGACTACTTACAATGAGCAGTTCTTC
TRBJ2-3 | TRBD1 | TRBV13 | - | CASREGTGVLTDTQYF | TGTGCCAGCAGGGAGGGGACAGGGGTTCTTACAGATACGCAGTATTTT
TRBJ1-5 | - | TRBV12-5 | - | CASGLERDQPQHF | TGTGCTAGTGGTTTGGAAAGGGATCAGCCCCAGCATTTT
TRBJ1-1 | - | TRBV12-3/TRBV12-4 | - | CASSWENTEAFF | TGTGCCAGCAGTTGGGAGAACACTGAAGCTTTCTTT
TRBJ1-2 | TRBD1 | TRBV19 | once | CASSTRTGEGMGYTF | TGTGCCAGTAGTACCCGGACAGGGGAAGGGATGGGCTACACCTTC
TRBJ1-1 | - | TRBV7-2 | - | CASSFGLMNTEAFF | TGTGCCAGCAGCTTCGGACTGATGAACACTGAAGCTTTCTTT
TRBJ1-2 | - | TRBV3-1/TRBV3-2 | - | CASSQDIGSGYTF | TGTGCCAGCAGCCAAGATATTGGGTCTGGCTACACCTTC
TRBJ1-1 | - | TRBV5-1 | - | CASSPAGQEKRAFF | TGCGCCAGCAGCCCCGCCGGGCAGGAGAAGCGAGCTTTCTTT
TRBJ1-5 | - | TRBV7-2 | once | CASSLVGGVGQPQHF | TGTGCCAGCAGCTTAGTGGGGGGTGTAGGTCAGCCCCAGCATTTT
TRBJ2-1 | - | TRBV6-6 | - | CASSYGQYNEQFF | TGTGCCAGCAGTTACGGACAGTACAATGAGCAGTTCTTC
TRBJ2-1 | - | TRBV6-7 | - | CASSRDASGPYNEQFF | TGTGCCAGCAGCAGAGACGCCAGTGGCCCCTACAATGAGCAGTTCTTC
TRBJ2-1 | TRBD2 | TRBV29-1 | - | CSVYQLAGGLQIF | TGCAGCGTTTACCAGCTAGCGGGAGGCCTACAAATCTTC
TRBJ1-3 | - | TRBV5-6 | once | CASSLVSTAFISGNTIYF | TGTGCCAGCAGCTTAGTTTCGACAGCCTTCATCTCTGGAAACACCATATATTTT
TRBJ2-7 | TRBD2 | TRBV5-5 | - | CASRIKGTGGYEQYF | TGTGCCAGCAGAATTAAAGGGACGGGAGGTTACGAGCAGTACTTC
TRBJ2-1 | TRBD2 | TRBV2 | - | CASSAGLAVYNEQFF | TGTGCCAGCAGTGCGGGACTAGCGGTTTACAATGAGCAGTTCTTC